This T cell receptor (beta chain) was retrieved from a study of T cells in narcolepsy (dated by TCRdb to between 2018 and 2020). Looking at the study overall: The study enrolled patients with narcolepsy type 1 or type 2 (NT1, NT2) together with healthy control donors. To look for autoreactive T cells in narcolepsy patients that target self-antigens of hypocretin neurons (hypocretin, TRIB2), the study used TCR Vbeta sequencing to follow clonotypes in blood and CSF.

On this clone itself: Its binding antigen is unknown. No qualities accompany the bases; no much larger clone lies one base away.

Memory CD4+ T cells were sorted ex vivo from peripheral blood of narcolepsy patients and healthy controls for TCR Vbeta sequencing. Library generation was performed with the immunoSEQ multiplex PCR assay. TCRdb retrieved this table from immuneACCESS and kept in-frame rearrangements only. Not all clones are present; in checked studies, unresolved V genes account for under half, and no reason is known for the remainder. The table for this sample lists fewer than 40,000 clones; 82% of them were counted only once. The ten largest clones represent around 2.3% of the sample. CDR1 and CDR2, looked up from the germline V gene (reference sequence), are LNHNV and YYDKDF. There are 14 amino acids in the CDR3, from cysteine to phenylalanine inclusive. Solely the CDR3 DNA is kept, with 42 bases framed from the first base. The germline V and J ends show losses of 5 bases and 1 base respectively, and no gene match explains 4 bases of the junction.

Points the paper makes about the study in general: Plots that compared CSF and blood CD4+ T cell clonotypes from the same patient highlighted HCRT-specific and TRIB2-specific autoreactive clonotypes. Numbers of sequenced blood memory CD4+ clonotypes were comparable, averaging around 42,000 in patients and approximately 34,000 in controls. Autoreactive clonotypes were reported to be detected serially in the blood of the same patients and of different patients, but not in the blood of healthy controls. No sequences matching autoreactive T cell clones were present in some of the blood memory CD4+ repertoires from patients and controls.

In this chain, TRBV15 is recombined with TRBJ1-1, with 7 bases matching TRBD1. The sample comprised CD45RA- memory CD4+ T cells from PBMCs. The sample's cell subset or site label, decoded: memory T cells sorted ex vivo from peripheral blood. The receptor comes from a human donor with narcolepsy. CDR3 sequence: CATSRYRGNTEAFF. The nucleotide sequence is TGTGCCACCAGCCGTTACAGGGGGAACACTGAAGCTTTCTTT.